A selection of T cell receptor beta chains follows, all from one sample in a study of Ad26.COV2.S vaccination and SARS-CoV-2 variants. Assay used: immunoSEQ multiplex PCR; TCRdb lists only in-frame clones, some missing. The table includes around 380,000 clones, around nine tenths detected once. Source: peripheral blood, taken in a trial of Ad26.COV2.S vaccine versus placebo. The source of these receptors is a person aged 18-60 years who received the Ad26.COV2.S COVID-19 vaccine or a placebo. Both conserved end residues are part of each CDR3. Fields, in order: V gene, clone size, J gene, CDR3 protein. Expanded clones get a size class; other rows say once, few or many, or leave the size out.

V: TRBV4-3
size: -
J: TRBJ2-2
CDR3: CASSRSWRGGTGELFF

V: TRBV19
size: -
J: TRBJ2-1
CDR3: CASDRGRGHEQFF

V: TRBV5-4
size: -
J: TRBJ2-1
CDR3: CASSSTPRRSGGADEQFF

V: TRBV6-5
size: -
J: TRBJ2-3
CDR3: CASTVTDTQYF

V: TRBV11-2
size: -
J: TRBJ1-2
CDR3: CASSLSTNYGYTF

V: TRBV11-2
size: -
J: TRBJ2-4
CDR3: CASSLGTLAKNIQYF

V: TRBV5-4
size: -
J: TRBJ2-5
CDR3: CASSLPNEETQYF

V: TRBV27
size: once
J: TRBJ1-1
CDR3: CASSWSLGSNTEAFF

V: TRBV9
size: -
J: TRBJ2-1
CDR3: CASSPRLAGPSSYNEQFF

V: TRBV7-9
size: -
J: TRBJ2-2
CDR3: CASSFTTGELFF

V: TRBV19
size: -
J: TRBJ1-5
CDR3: CASSTPGGYNQPQHF